The clone carrying this T cell receptor beta chain was seen a handful of times. The CDR3 covers 16 residues. Deletions cut 8 bases from V and 2 bases from J, with 20 bases between. CDR1 is SNHLY, CDR2 FYNNEI, per germline. RNA transcripts were the template for amplifying TCR beta CDR3 regions. The HTBI primer set was used in a first-round RT-PCR of the TCR CDR3. TCRdb re-analysed the multiplex PCR reads in MiXCR, keeping a single row per CDR3 protein. The data show approximately 710,000 distinct CDR3 sequences, approximately 15% seen once. These data come from a study of T cells in Graves' hyperthyroidism and ophthalmopathy.

Input material: blood. This receptor was obtained from a man in his fifties with Graves' hyperthyroidism. V usage is TRBV2 and J usage is TRBJ2-3; either TRBD1 or TRBD2 may supply D (5 bases each). As DNA, the CDR3 is TGTGCCAGCTCCCGGAGGTGGCAGGGAGTCACAGATACGCAGTATTTT. Residues: CASSRRWQGVTDTQYF.